Each of the 9 T cell receptor beta chains below was sequenced from the same sample in a study of CD4 T cell repertoires in COVID-19. CFSE-labeled cells were stimulated with autologous monocytes plus recombinant SARS-CoV-2 spike or nucleoprotein. Their antigens are not known. Generated by immunoSEQ multiplex PCR, the TCRdb table keeps only in-frame clones and is missing some. Of over 350 clones listed, approximately 24% are singletons. The sequences come from effector memory CD4+ T cells, cultured in vitro, collected after recovery from COVID-19. All receptors derive from a human donor who had COVID-19.

Only a few counts were recorded for this clone. The chain is built from TRBV4-3 and TRBJ2-4; tentatively, D is TRBD1 (6 bases). This CDR3 comprises 16 residues. Trimming removed 0 bases at V and 6 bases at J, with 15 bases between. Germline loops: CDR1 LGHNA, CDR2 YSLEER. The CDR3, as DNA: TGCGCCAGCAGCCAAGAGAAGGGTGGACAGTTAAACATTCAGTACTTC. As protein: CASSQEKGGQLNIQYF.

This clone is labeled large. The V call is TRBV6-6, the J call TRBJ1-4; D not resolved. CDR1 is MNHNY and CDR2 is SVGAGI in the germline V gene (reference sequence). V lost 5 bases and J 0 bases, leaving 4 bases between the germline ends. The CDR3 sequence is 13 residues long. Here the CDR3 DNA reads TGTGCCAGCAGTCCCGCAACTAATGAAAAACTGTTTTTT. As protein: CASSPATNEKLFF.

V usage is TRBV24-1 and J usage is TRBJ2-3, with D perhaps TRBD2 (6 bases). The CDR3 length is 14 residues. The germline V gene encodes CDR1 KGHDR and CDR2 SFDVKD. Trimming removed 7 bases at V and 0 bases at J, with 10 bases between. In DNA, the CDR3 is TGTGCCACCAGAGGGACTTCTAGCACAGATACGCAGTATTTT. Residues: CATRGTSSTDTQYF.

This clone is termed large. J is TRBJ1-3 and V is TRBV7-3; 10 bases line up with TRBD1. There are 16 residues in the CDR3. Losses at the gene ends were 5 bases for V and 2 bases for J; bases not matched to a gene: 6. CDR1 and CDR2 (germline): SGHTA, FQGTGA. The CDR3 sequence is CASSPLGQGPGNTIYF. The CDR3, as DNA: TGTGCCAGCAGCCCCCTGGGACAGGGGCCTGGAAACACCATATATTTT.

This clone rates as medium-sized. The chain links TRBV19 to TRBJ1-1; D is perhaps TRBD1 (6 bases). The CDR3 consists of 14 residues. V was cut by 7 bases and J by 1 base, with 13 bases left in between. Germline V gene data show CDR1 as LNHDA and CDR2 as SQIVND (reference sequence). In DNA form, the CDR3 reads TGTGCCAGTAAGTGGGGACACACGAACACTGAAGCTTTCTTT. Residues: CASKWGHTNTEAFF.

In its sample, this clone is large (0.1 to 1%). This sequence joins TRBV11-2 and TRBJ1-2; D is ambiguous. V lost 7 bases and J lost 0, with 12 bases in between. Germline V gene sequence: CDR1 SGHAT, CDR2 FQNNGV. The CDR3 contains 14 residues. CDR3 DNA sequence: TGTGCCAGCACCGGCCAGTTAGCTAACTATGGCTACACCTTC. It translates to CASTGQLANYGYTF.

The CDR3 sequence: CAWRPPGQGTTGELFF. The CDR3 bases are TGTGCCTGGAGACCGCCGGGACAGGGGACGACCGGGGAGCTGTTTTTT. The chain combines TRBV30 with TRBJ2-2; 10 positions match TRBD1. The CDR3 contains 16 residues. V shed 3 bases, J shed 5 bases, and the junction held 9 bases outside the gene matches. Germline CDR1 GTSNPN, CDR2 SVGIG (reference sequence). Looking up the rest from reference TRBV30 and TRBJ2-2 gives the full variable domain: SQTIHQWPATLVQPVGSPLSLECTVEGTSNPNLYWYRQAAGRGLQLLFYSVGIGQISSEVPQNLSASRPQDRQFILSSKKLLLSDSGFYLCAWRPPGQGTTGELFFGEGSRLTVL.

This clone has more than one count but fewer than ten. J is TRBJ2-5 and V is TRBV23-1, with TRBD1 identical over 7 bases. TRBV23-1 is noted as an ORF with a role that remains uncertain. This CDR3 is 14 amino acids long. Unmatched junction bases numbered 9, after V lost 10 bases and J lost 1 base. CDR3 DNA: TGCGCCACCGGATCGACAGGGCCCCAAGAGACCCAGTACTTC. It codes for CATGSTGPQETQYF.

The genes are TRBV2 and TRBJ1-5, with a possible D match to TRBD1 (5 bases). CDR1 and CDR2 (germline): SNHLY, FYNNEI. The CDR3 is 14 amino acids. The ends were cut back, 6 bases at V and 4 bases at J, with 13 bases in the middle. The CDR3 sequence: CASRGDGLNQPQHF. CDR3 DNA sequence: TGTGCCAGCAGGGGGGACGGACTGAATCAGCCCCAGCATTTT.